These 21 T cell receptor beta chains share one sample of origin, sequenced in a study of regulatory T cells in long-lasting Graves disease. TCR beta libraries were built with iRepertoire HTBI primers and Arm-PCR of CDR3 regions. A single record per CDR3 protein comes from TCRdb applying MiXCR to the multiplex PCR reads. The sample carries 350,000 to 500,000 distinct CDR3 sequences, 13% to 15% recorded once. Time point noted: newly diagnosed GD, antithyroid drugs for less than 3 months. Construction of the TCR library relied on RNA isolated from PBMCs. This same sample was also taken into another study, of T cells in Graves' hyperthyroidism and ophthalmopathy.

The sample consisted of peripheral blood mononuclear cells (PBMCs), taken at new diagnosis, from a patient treated with antithyroid drugs. The receptors were gathered from a woman aged 50 to 60 with Graves disease.

This clonotype was seen many times. The V and J genes are TRBV6-1 and TRBJ2-7; D is unclear. V shed 3 bases and J shed 2 bases, with 8 bases lying between them. Germline values: CDR1 MNHNS, CDR2 SASEGT. This CDR3 spans 13 amino acids. The CDR3 here is CASSDRAPYEQYF. For the CDR3, the DNA is TGTGCCAGCAGTGACCGGGCTCCCTACGAGCAGTACTTC.

This clonotype was detected ten times or more. V usage is TRBV20-1 and J usage is TRBJ2-6; D perhaps matches TRBD1 (5 bases). The CDR3 has 18 amino acids. CDR1 and CDR2 (germline): DFQATT, SNEGSKA (reference sequence). Deletions cut 3 bases from V and 0 bases from J, with 18 bases between. The CDR3 protein is CSARLAGFLDSGANVLTF. DNA of the CDR3: TGCAGTGCTAGGTTGGCAGGGTTCCTAGACTCTGGGGCCAACGTCCTGACTTTC.

The chain joins TRBV28 to TRBJ1-6, with D possibly being TRBD1 (6 bases). CDR1 MDHEN and CDR2 SYDVKM come from the germline V gene. This CDR3 has 16 amino acids. With 1 base removed from V and 6 bases from J, the gap between germline ends came to 13 bases. The CDR3 loop reads CASSLLGQEVNSPLHF. CDR3 coding DNA: TGTGCCAGCAGTTTATTGGGACAAGAGGTTAATTCACCCCTCCACTTT.

This clonotype appeared many times. The V gene is TRBV7-9, the J gene TRBJ1-1; no definite D call. Trimming pared 1 base from V and 11 bases from J, leaving 14 bases between. This CDR3 spans 13 amino acids. Germline CDR1 is SEHNR and CDR2 is FQNEAQ (reference sequence). CDR3 in DNA: TGTGCCAGCAGCTTAGAGGGATTGGGCGCGGCTTTCTTT. This encodes CASSLEGLGAAFF. The variable domain in full, completed from reference TRBV7-9 and TRBJ1-1, reads DTGVSQNPRHKITKRGQNVTFRCDPISEHNRLYWYRQTLGQGPEFLTYFQNEAQLEKSRLLSDRFSAERPKGSFSTLEIQRTEQGDSAMYLCASSLEGLGAAFFGQGTRLTVV.

The genes are TRBV18 and TRBJ1-2; 7 bases are a match to TRBD1. Germline trimming cut 0 bases from V and 1 base from J; bases unmatched to any gene: 2. The CDR3 contains 15 residues. Germline V gene data show CDR1 as KGHSH and CDR2 as LQKENI. The CDR3 is CASSPPGQSNYGYTF. CDR3 DNA: TGTGCCAGCTCACCACCGGGACAGAGTAACTATGGCTACACCTTC.

V and J are TRBV5-7 and TRBJ2-3; 13 bases match TRBD2. TRBV5-7 falls under the ORF class, with uncertain function. This CDR3 is built from 20 residues. Unmatched junction bases numbered 18, after V lost 6 bases and J lost 2 bases. CDR3 residues: CASNYTGTSGTPPLTDTQYF. CDR3 bases: TGTGCCAGCAACTATACCGGGACTAGCGGGACCCCGCCCCTCACAGATACGCAGTATTTT.

This clonotype was seen at least ten times. The chain employs TRBV5-1 and TRBJ1-2; tentative D call: TRBD1 (6 bases). Germline lookup yields CDR1 SGHRS and CDR2 YFSETQ. V lost 5 bases and J lost 2, with 10 bases in between. The CDR3 is 13 amino acids. The chain's CDR3 is CASRATGNYGYTF. The CDR3 nucleotides are TGCGCCAGCAGAGCTACAGGGAACTATGGCTACACCTTC.

This chain connects TRBV6-1 to TRBJ1-2; D is perhaps TRBD1 (5 bases). The CDR3 has 15 residues. The germline V gene has CDR1 MNHNS and CDR2 SASEGT. V was trimmed by 5 bases and J by 0 bases, leaving 13 bases between them. CDR3 protein: CASSRDRPANYGYTF. The CDR3 nucleotides are TGTGCCAGCAGTCGCGACAGACCAGCTAACTATGGCTACACCTTC.

The chain recombines TRBV27 with TRBJ1-6; 7 positions agree with TRBD1. V shed 0 bases and J 6 bases; nucleotides not matched to a gene: 5. Germline V gene sequence: CDR1 MNHEY, CDR2 SMNVEV (reference sequence). The CDR3 totals 16 residues. CDR3 amino acids: CASSLSTGLLNSPLHF. The CDR3 coding sequence is TGTGCCAGCAGTTTATCGACAGGGTTACTTAATTCACCCCTCCACTTT.

This clonotype was seen once. The chain links TRBV28 to TRBJ2-3, with 12 bases aligning to TRBD1. The CDR3 is 14 amino acids. The germline gives CDR1 MDHEN, CDR2 SYDVKM. Trimming took 5 bases from V and 8 from J; bases not matched to a gene: 5. The DNA of the CDR3 is TGTGCCAGCAGTCCGGGACAGGGGGCAGGTACGCAGTATTTT. Amino acid sequence: CASSPGQGAGTQYF.

V is TRBV9 and J is TRBJ2-4; TRBD2 is a possible D gene (6 bases). From germline, CDR1 is SGDLS and CDR2 YYNGEE. Trimming took 3 bases from V and 0 from J, leaving 7 bases between them. The CDR3 is 14 amino acids. The CDR3 sequence: CASSAGLAKNIQYF. The CDR3 DNA reads as TGTGCCAGCAGCGCGGGACTAGCCAAAAACATTCAGTACTTC.

This sequence joins TRBV10-3 and TRBJ2-2; 7 bases match TRBD1. With V trimmed by 11 bases and J by 4 bases, 19 bases remained unmatched. There are 17 residues in the CDR3. Germline CDR1 is ENHRY and CDR2 is SYGVKD. This chain's CDR3 is CAVGGGQANGGTGELFF. The CDR3 coding sequence is TGTGCCGTCGGCGGAGGACAGGCGAACGGAGGCACCGGGGAGCTGTTTTTT.

Details on this clonotype: One junction end disagrees with the germline gene, perhaps due to a read error. This chain uses TRBV28 with TRBJ2-7; 10 bases align to TRBD2. There are 15 residues in the CDR3. Germline V CDR1 and CDR2: MDHEN, SYDVKM. The CDR3 DNA reads as TGTGCCAGCAGTTTACGAGCGGGAGGGTCCTACGAGCGGTACTTC. Amino acid sequence: CASSLRAGGSYERYF.

This clonotype was observed at least ten times. V is TRBV6-1 and J is TRBJ1-4, with TRBD1 as a possible D gene (6 bases). Germline CDR1 reads MNHNS; CDR2 reads SASEGT. Trimming removed 6 bases at V and 8 bases at J, with 16 bases between. This CDR3 has 14 amino acids. DNA for the CDR3: TGTGCCAGCAGGCTCTCCGGGGGCCAGGAAAAACTGTTTTTT. Translating it yields CASRLSGGQEKLFF.

The sample holds many counts of this clonotype. The V call is TRBV11-2, the J call TRBJ1-3, with D unresolved. V lost 4 bases and J 4 bases, leaving 8 bases between the germline ends. The CDR3 runs 13 residues. The germline V gene encodes CDR1 SGHAT and CDR2 FQNNGV. The CDR3 sequence: CASSYQKGNTIYF. The DNA of the CDR3 is TGTGCCAGCAGCTACCAAAAGGGAAACACCATATATTTT.

This clonotype occurred many times. The chain employs TRBV27 and TRBJ2-1; D is uncertain. This CDR3 has 14 residues. The V gene's germline CDR1 is MNHEY and CDR2 SMNVEV (reference sequence). V was clipped by 2 bases and J by 3 bases, with 8 bases between them. CDR3 protein: CASSLNPGYNEQFF. As DNA, the CDR3 is TGTGCCAGCAGTTTAAACCCGGGCTACAATGAGCAGTTCTTC.

This clonotype was counted at least ten times. This chain connects TRBV3-1 to TRBJ1-5, with D unresolved. V was trimmed by 1 base and J by 6 bases, leaving 13 bases between them. This CDR3 contains 15 residues. Germline CDR1 reads LGHDT; CDR2 reads YNNKEL (reference sequence). The chain's CDR3 is CASSQGNQDSQPQHF. The CDR3 coding sequence is TGTGCCAGCAGCCAAGGGAACCAGGATAGTCAGCCCCAGCATTTT.

This clonotype was seen many times. The rearrangement joins TRBV7-2 to TRBJ2-7, with 14 bases aligning to TRBD2. This CDR3 is built from 16 residues. The V gene's germline CDR1 is SGHTA and CDR2 FQGNSA. J gave up 6 bases and V 5 bases, and 9 bases lay outside the gene matches. The CDR3 sequence: CASSPSGLAGGGEQYF. CDR3 DNA: TGTGCCAGCAGCCCGAGCGGACTAGCGGGAGGTGGCGAGCAGTACTTC.

This clonotype was observed at least ten times. The V call is TRBV5-1, the J call TRBJ1-1; D uncertain. CDR1 SGHRS and CDR2 YFSETQ come from the germline V gene. This CDR3 contains 14 residues. V was cut by 1 base and J by 1 base, with 8 bases left in between. The CDR3 sequence: CASSLQVGNTEAFF. The CDR3 nucleotides read TGCGCCAGCAGCTTGCAGGTCGGGAACACTGAAGCTTTCTTT.

This clonotype was detected ten times or more. This chain joins TRBV13 and TRBJ2-1; D is perhaps TRBD2 (5 bases). Germline-derived CDR1 and CDR2 are PRHDT and FYEKMQ (reference sequence). V lost 4 bases and J lost 3, with 7 bases in between. The CDR3 consists of 13 residues. CDR3 bases: TGTGCCAGCAGCTCGGACTTCTACAATGAGCAGTTCTTC. Its protein is CASSSDFYNEQFF.

This clonotype was observed many times. This chain uses TRBV6-2 or TRBV6-3 with TRBJ2-7, with 9 bases fitting TRBD2. V shed 2 bases and J 0 bases; nucleotides not matched to a gene: 8. Germline CDR1 and CDR2: MNHEY and SVGEGT. The CDR3 has 17 amino acids. CDR3 loop: CASSYRMTSGFSYEQYF. The CDR3 DNA reads as TGTGCCAGCAGTTACCGAATGACTAGCGGATTCTCCTACGAGCAGTACTTC.